The 27 T cell receptor beta chains below were found in one sample sequenced in a study of T-cell memory formation after mild COVID-19. TCRdb re-called the 5' RACE reads with MiXCR, one entry per CDR3 protein. This sample yields 400,000 or so distinct CDR3 sequences, of which 21% are seen a single time; roughly an eighth belongs to the top ten. Sequencing used PBMCs or a T cell subset sorted from them (not recorded which). Every receptor here comes from an adult woman who had mild COVID-19 (a few samples of this study predate the infection). Cell type and time point are not known.

This clonotype turned up a few times. This rearrangement joins TRBV24-1 to TRBJ2-2; 7 nucleotides align to TRBD2. Looked up from germline, CDR1 is KGHDR and CDR2 is SFDVKD. This CDR3 has 17 amino acids. V lost 3 bases to trimming and J lost 6 bases; unmatched junction nucleotides: 12. CDR3 bases: TGTGCCACCAGTGATCATGGGGGGGTAGGAGTCGCCGGGGAGCTGTTTTTT. Its protein is CATSDHGGVGVAGELFF.

This clonotype turned up a few times. V is TRBV29-1 and J is TRBJ2-1, with 9 bases aligning to TRBD1. With V trimmed by 7 bases and J by 7 bases, 8 bases remained unmatched. Germline-derived CDR1 and CDR2 are SQVTM and ANQGSEA. CDR3 size: 13 residues. CDR3 DNA: TGCAGCGCCCCCCGGACAGGGGAGAATGAGCAGTTCTTC. Residues: CSAPRTGENEQFF.

This clonotype appeared a few times. V is TRBV7-6 and J is TRBJ2-1; 9 bases are a match to TRBD2. V lost 4 bases and J lost 8; bases outside the gene matches: 6. This CDR3 has 14 residues. Germline lookup yields CDR1 SGHVS and CDR2 FNYEAQ. CDR3 sequence (DNA): TGTGCCAGCAGCTGGCGGGGGGGCGGCGATGAGCAGTTCTTC. It is translated as CASSWRGGGDEQFF.

This clonotype has just a few counts. The junction shows a germline mismatch at one end, possibly a read error. This chain uses TRBV29-1 with TRBJ2-7; 7 bases are a match to TRBD2. This CDR3 has 11 amino acids. Germline-derived CDR1 and CDR2 are SQVTM and ANQGSEA. The CDR3 DNA reads as TGCAGCGTTCGCTTGGGGAGGGCTTTCGACTTC. Its translation is CSVRLGRAFDF.

This clonotype was counted only a few times. In DNA, the CDR3 is TGTGCCAGCTCCGGGGGACAGGTCACATTTGACACTGAAGCTTTCTTT. Its protein product is CASSGGQVTFDTEAFF. The genes are TRBV12-3 or TRBV12-4 and TRBJ1-1; 8 positions match TRBD1. Germline trimming cut 8 bases from V and 3 bases from J; bases unmatched to any gene: 14. The length of the CDR3 is 16 residues.

The chain links TRBV15 to TRBJ2-1; the match to TRBD2 covers 7 bases. The V gene's germline CDR1 is LNHNV and CDR2 YYDKDF (reference sequence). The CDR3 runs 14 residues. V lost 5 bases, J lost 3 bases, and 4 bases stayed unmatched. Here the CDR3 reads CATSGGVHYNEQFF. As DNA, the CDR3 is TGTGCCACCAGCGGGGGGGTCCACTACAATGAGCAGTTCTTC.

This clonotype was picked up many times. The rearrangement links TRBV11-3 to TRBJ2-7; D is uncertain. This CDR3 region has 11 residues. The germline V gene has CDR1 SGHNT and CDR2 YENEEA. V was trimmed by 2 bases and J by 2 bases, leaving 1 base between them. CDR3 in DNA: TGTGCCAGCAGCTTAACCTACGAGCAGTACTTC. Its protein product is CASSLTYEQYF.

The genes are TRBV3-1 and TRBJ1-4; D gene ambiguous. Germline V lookup: CDR1 LGHDT, CDR2 YNNKEL (reference sequence). Trimming pared 2 bases from V and 4 bases from J, leaving 5 bases between. The CDR3 has 13 amino acids. CDR3 sequence (DNA): TGTGCCAGCAGCCAAAGTCTTAATGAAAAACTGTTTTTT. This translates into CASSQSLNEKLFF.

This sequence joins TRBV29-1 and TRBJ2-3, with D hard to call. V lost 3 bases to trimming and J lost 5 bases, with 6 bases between them. The CDR3 spans 11 residues. Germline CDR1 SQVTM, CDR2 ANQGSEA. This CDR3 is CSVDVGDTQYF. DNA of the CDR3: TGCAGCGTTGACGTAGGAGATACGCAGTATTTT.

The V and J genes are TRBV27 and TRBJ2-3; D unresolved. The CDR3 has 14 residues. V lost 1 base, J lost 1 base, and 6 bases lay in between. Per the germline V gene, CDR1 is MNHEY and CDR2 is SMNVEV (reference sequence). The CDR3 region is CASSLYDRTDTQYF. Here the CDR3 DNA reads TGTGCCAGCAGTTTATACGACCGCACAGATACGCAGTATTTT.

V and J are TRBV25-1 and TRBJ2-7; 7 bases are a match to TRBD2. Germline CDR1 and CDR2: MGHDK and SYGVNS. The V and J ends lost 3 bases and 0 bases, in that order; junction bases with no gene match: 14. The CDR3 runs to 18 residues. The CDR3 DNA sequence: TGTGCCAGCAGTGATGGGGGGGTCCCGGGACTTTACTCCTACGAGCAGTACTTC. This translates into CASSDGGVPGLYSYEQYF.

CDR3: CASMRDLGNQPQHF. In DNA, the CDR3 is TGTGCCAGCATGCGGGATTTAGGCAATCAGCCCCAGCATTTT. The chain carries TRBV6-2 or TRBV6-3 and TRBJ1-5; D is undetermined. Trimming shortened V by 7 bases and J by 2 bases, and 12 bases separated the two germline ends. The CDR3 spans 14 residues. CDR1 and CDR2 (germline): MNHEY, SVGEGT.

This clonotype has just a few counts. V is TRBV6-5 and J is TRBJ1-2, with D unclear. V was pared by 7 bases and J by 1 base, with 7 bases between. The CDR3 length is 12 residues. In germline, CDR1 is MNHEY, CDR2 SVGAGI. The CDR3 reads CASTNNNYGYTF. For the CDR3, the DNA is TGTGCCAGCACTAACAATAACTATGGCTACACCTTC.

This rearrangement joins TRBV15 to TRBJ2-1; D not resolved. The length of the CDR3 is 14 residues. Germline V gene sequence: CDR1 LNHNV, CDR2 YYDKDF (reference sequence). The ends were cut back, 1 base at V and 3 bases at J, with 7 bases in the middle. CDR3 nucleotides: TGTGCCACCAGCAGAGCTAGATACTACAATGAGCAGTTCTTC. Translated, it gives CATSRARYYNEQFF.

The chain links TRBV25-1 to TRBJ2-3; D gene uncertain. Germline CDR1 reads MGHDK; CDR2 reads SYGVNS. V dropped 1 base and J dropped 1 base, with 9 bases sitting between them. The CDR3 runs 15 residues. DNA for the CDR3: TGTGCCAGCAGTGAATGGCTGATGGGCACAGATACGCAGTATTTT. This encodes CASSEWLMGTDTQYF.

This clonotype was counted many times. V gene TRBV4-1 combines with J gene TRBJ2-5; a weak D match, TRBD1 (6 bases). Trimming cost V 0 bases and J 1 base, with 9 bases left between them. The CDR3 is 15 amino acids. The germline CDR1 and CDR2 sequences are MGHRA and YSYEKL. The DNA for the CDR3 is TGCGCCAGCAGCCAAGAGGTCAGGGGCCAAGAGACCCAGTACTTC. Translating it yields CASSQEVRGQETQYF.

This sequence joins TRBV7-2 and TRBJ2-1; D not resolved. The CDR3 extends over 11 amino acids. Germline values: CDR1 SGHTA, CDR2 FQGNSA. The V and J ends lost 8 bases and 10 bases respectively, with 12 bases between them. This CDR3 is CASGVWREQFF. The DNA for the CDR3 is TGTGCCAGCGGTGTGTGGCGCGAGCAGTTCTTC.

This clonotype has a count of ten or more. The chain carries TRBV20-1 and TRBJ2-3; D is ambiguous. Germline CDR1 reads DFQATT; CDR2 reads SNEGSKA (reference sequence). This CDR3 has 13 residues. V gave up 2 bases and J gave up 3 bases, with 9 bases separating them. The CDR3 region has the DNA TGCAGTGCTAGACGGTTTTCGACAGATACGCAGTATTTT. This translates into CSARRFSTDTQYF.

V and J are TRBV3-1 and TRBJ2-3; D not certain. The germline V gene has CDR1 LGHDT and CDR2 YNNKEL (reference sequence). Trimming removed 7 bases from V and 7 bases from J, with 15 bases in between. The CDR3 sequence is 13 residues long. CDR3 amino acids: CASMGSSWNTQYF. The CDR3 coding sequence is TGTGCCAGCATGGGATCCTCCTGGAATACGCAGTATTTT.

The table lists this clonotype with a few counts. V usage is TRBV27 and J usage is TRBJ1-1, with D possibly TRBD1 on 5 matching bases. The CDR3 extends over 14 amino acids. In germline, CDR1 is MNHEY, CDR2 SMNVEV (reference sequence). The germline V and J ends were trimmed by 2 bases and 5 bases, with 12 bases remaining between them. CDR3 in DNA: TGTGCCAGCAGTTTAAGGGGCGCACGAACTGAAGCTTTCTTT. The encoded protein is CASSLRGARTEAFF.

V usage is TRBV14 and J usage is TRBJ1-6; a weak D match, TRBD1 (5 bases). The CDR3 covers 15 residues. Germline values: CDR1 SGHDN, CDR2 FVKESK. Trimming pared 3 bases from V and 9 bases from J, leaving 15 bases between. CDR3 loop: CASSQIEGPVSPLHF. The CDR3, as DNA: TGTGCCAGCAGCCAGATCGAGGGGCCGGTTTCACCCCTCCACTTT.

The chain uses TRBV7-9 and TRBJ2-5; D assignment may be TRBD1 or TRBD2 (5 bases each). Germline V gene sequence: CDR1 SEHNR, CDR2 FQNEAQ (reference sequence). V was trimmed by 5 bases and J by 1 base, leaving 14 bases between them. This CDR3 region has 15 residues. CDR3 sequence reads: CASSTGPKPQETQYF. CDR3 sequence (DNA): TGTGCCAGCAGCACGGGGCCGAAGCCCCAAGAGACCCAGTACTTC.

The genes are TRBV5-4 and TRBJ2-1; 7 bases are a match to TRBD2. The CDR3 is 14 residues long. Trimming at V came to 0 bases and at J to 10 bases, leaving 7 bases not matched to a gene. The germline gives CDR1 SGHNT, CDR2 YYREEE (reference sequence). CDR3 sequence reads: CASSLAAGEAEQFF. The CDR3 bases are TGTGCCAGCAGCTTGGCCGCGGGAGAGGCGGAGCAGTTCTTC.

In its sample, this clonotype was seen a few times. The V gene is TRBV7-2, the J gene TRBJ2-5, with D uncertain. The V end was cut by 1 base, the J end by 5 bases, with 5 bases between. Per the germline V gene, CDR1 is SGHTA and CDR2 is FQGNSA. The CDR3 sequence is 12 residues long. CDR3 residues: CASSLVYETQYF. The CDR3 nucleotides read TGTGCCAGCAGCTTAGTTTACGAGACCCAGTACTTC.

This clonotype was seen a few times. The chain has TRBV29-1 and TRBJ2-2; the match to TRBD1 covers 8 bases. V lost 7 bases, J lost 4 bases, and 20 bases stayed unmatched. In germline, CDR1 is SQVTM, CDR2 ANQGSEA. The CDR3 has 18 amino acids. The CDR3: CSASGQGKGYGVTGELFF. The CDR3 DNA reads as TGCAGCGCCTCAGGACAGGGAAAGGGGTACGGGGTCACCGGGGAGCTGTTTTTT.

In its sample, this clonotype was seen many times. The chain recombines TRBV9 with TRBJ1-6; weak D call: TRBD1 (6 bases). Germline values: CDR1 SGDLS, CDR2 YYNGEE. V lost 4 bases and J 8 bases, leaving 16 bases between the germline ends. The CDR3 runs to 15 residues. This CDR3 is CASSIKEGGYSPLHF. As DNA, the CDR3 is TGTGCCAGCAGCATTAAAGAGGGGGGATATTCACCCCTCCACTTT.

This clonotype was counted only a few times. This rearrangement joins TRBV27 to TRBJ2-3, with 7 bases fitting TRBD2. The CDR3 consists of 16 residues. From germline, CDR1 is MNHEY and CDR2 SMNVEV (reference sequence). With V trimmed by 3 bases and J by 4 bases, 10 bases remained unmatched. The CDR3 sequence is CASSFRGGTGPDTQYF. As DNA, the CDR3 is TGTGCCAGCAGTTTTAGGGGAGGGACCGGGCCAGATACGCAGTATTTT.